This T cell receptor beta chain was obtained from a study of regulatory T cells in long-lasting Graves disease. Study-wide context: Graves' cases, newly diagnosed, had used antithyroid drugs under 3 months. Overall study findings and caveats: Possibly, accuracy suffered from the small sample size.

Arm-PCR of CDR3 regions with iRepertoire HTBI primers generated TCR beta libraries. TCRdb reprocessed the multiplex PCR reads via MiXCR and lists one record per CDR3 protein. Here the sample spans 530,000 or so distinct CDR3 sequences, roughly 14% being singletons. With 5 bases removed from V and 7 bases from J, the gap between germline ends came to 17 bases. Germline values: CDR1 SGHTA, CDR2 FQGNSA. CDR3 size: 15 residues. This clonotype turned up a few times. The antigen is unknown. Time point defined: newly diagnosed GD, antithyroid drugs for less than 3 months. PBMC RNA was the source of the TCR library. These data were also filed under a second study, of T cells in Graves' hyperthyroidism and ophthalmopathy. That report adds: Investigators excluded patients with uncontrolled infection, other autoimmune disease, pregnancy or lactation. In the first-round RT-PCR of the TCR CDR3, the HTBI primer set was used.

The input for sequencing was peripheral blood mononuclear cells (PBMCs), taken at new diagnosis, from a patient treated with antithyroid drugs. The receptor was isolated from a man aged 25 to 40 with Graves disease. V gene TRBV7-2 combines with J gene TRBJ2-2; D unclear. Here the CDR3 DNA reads TGTGCCAGCAGCCCCTCAGGAAGCCGGATCGGGGAGCTGTTTTTT. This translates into CASSPSGSRIGELFF.